This TCR beta chain came from a study of shared clonotypes between healthy human individuals. The wider study: Per donor, CD8 memory used one plate, CD8 naive used two, CD4 memory used three and CD4 naive used three.

CD4+ cell separation produced CD45RA+ naive and CD45RA-negative memory subsets. Study results and caveats: Non-shared clonotypes showed lower generation probabilities than clonotypes common to all four donors.

Here immunoSEQ multiplex PCR was the method, and the copy in TCRdb shows in-frame clones only, minus some. Of about 1 million clones in the sample, approximately 78% were seen once. This clone occurred a few times. The antigen is unknown. This TCR came from a man between 18 and 35 years old in good health. Some clones in this sample may be carry-over from other donors' samples. The source material was memory CD4+ T cells from PBMCs. Subset given: CD45RA-negative fraction.

In DNA form, the CDR3 reads TGTGCCAGCAGTCGGGACCAAGAAGTTCAGTTCTTC. Amino acids: CASSRDQEVQFF. The rearrangement links TRBV11-3 to TRBJ2-1; D possibly matches TRBD1 or TRBD2 (5 bases each). Germline V gives CDR1 SGHNT, CDR2 YENEEA. V was trimmed by 6 bases and J by 13 bases, leaving 16 bases between them. The CDR3 spans 12 residues.